This TCR beta chain came from a study of blood T cells in healthy people across ages. The germline gives CDR1 SEHNR, CDR2 FQNEAQ (reference sequence). This CDR3 has 16 amino acids. V was trimmed by 5 bases and J by 5 bases, leaving 18 bases between them. PCR was performed a second time for about 7 to 12 cycles using a sample-barcoded 5' primer and a J-beta primer mix. TCRdb itself ran the 5' RACE reads through MiXCR, one entry per CDR3 protein. The sample carries over a million distinct CDR3 sequences, approximately 42% recorded once. Sequenced: blood. V is TRBV7-9 and J is TRBJ2-2, with D possibly matching TRBD1 (5 bases). This clonotype originated in a woman aged 18-35 years in good health. DNA for the CDR3: TGTGCCAGCAGCCCACAAGATTGGACACGAACCGGGGAGCTGTTTTTT. Amino acid sequence: CASSPQDWTRTGELFF.